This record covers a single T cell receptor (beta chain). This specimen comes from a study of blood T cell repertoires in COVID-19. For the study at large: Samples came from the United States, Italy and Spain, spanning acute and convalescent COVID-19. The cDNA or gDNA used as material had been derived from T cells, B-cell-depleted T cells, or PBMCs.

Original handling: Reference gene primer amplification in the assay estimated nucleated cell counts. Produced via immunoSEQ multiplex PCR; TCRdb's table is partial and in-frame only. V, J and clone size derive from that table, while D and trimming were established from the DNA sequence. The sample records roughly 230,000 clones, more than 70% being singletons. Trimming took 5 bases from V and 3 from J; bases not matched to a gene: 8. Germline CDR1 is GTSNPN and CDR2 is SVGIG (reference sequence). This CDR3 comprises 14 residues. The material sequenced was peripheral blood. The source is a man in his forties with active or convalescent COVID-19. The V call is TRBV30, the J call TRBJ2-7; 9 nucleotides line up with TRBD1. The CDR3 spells CAWSAGTGFYEQYF. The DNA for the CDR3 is TGTGCCTGGTCCGCCGGGACAGGGTTCTACGAGCAGTACTTC.